This T cell receptor (beta chain) was found in a study of control samples from healthy donors and cancer patients. Clones were sequenced by immunoSEQ multiplex PCR, and TCRdb holds only the in-frame ones, with some missing. Here the sample spans 150,000 to 200,000 clones, around 90% being singletons. In this sample, this clone turned up a few times. Germline CDR1 and CDR2: MNHEY and SVGAGI. V was shortened by 7 bases and J by 3 bases, with 16 bases between the two germline ends. The CDR3 covers 14 residues. The chain carries TRBV6-5 and TRBJ2-7, with a tentative D call TRBD2 (5 bases). The receptor was isolated from a woman aged 25 to 39 in good health. The sample comprised blood. The CDR3 DNA reads as TGTGCCAGCAAGATTACTAGTCTGAGCTACGAGCAGTACTTC. This codes for CASKITSLSYEQYF.